This is a list of T cell receptor beta chains from one sample in a study of blood T cells in healthy people across ages. TCRdb re-called the 5' RACE reads with MiXCR, one entry per CDR3 protein. The table lists about 1,500,000 distinct CDR3 sequences, approximately 38% of them singletons, with approximately 7.9% in the top ten. Sequencing was carried out using blood. The source is a young woman in good health. CDR3s include the opening cysteine and the closing phenylalanine or tryptophan. The D gene is left open where the match is weak. Rows may omit the clone size; those that give it use once, few, many or a size class.

V	J	size	D	CDR3	DNA
TRBV6-1	TRBJ2-1	few	.	CASSGQNRNEQFF	TGTGCCAGCAGTGGACAGAATAGGAATGAGCAGTTCTTC
TRBV27	TRBJ2-2	once	TRBD2	CASGRLATRTRELFF	TGTGCCAGCGGGAGACTAGCGACGAGGACCAGGGAGCTGTTTTTT
TRBV19	TRBJ2-2	.	.	CASREYTGELFF	TGTGCCAGTAGGGAGTACACCGGGGAGCTGTTTTTT
TRBV30	TRBJ1-2	.	.	CAWSVRGRMGYGYTF	TGTGCCTGGAGTGTACGGGGGCGGATGGGTTATGGCTACACCTTC
TRBV28	TRBJ2-1	few	TRBD1	CASSRPQTGNMNEQFF	TGTGCCAGCAGCCGGCCCCAGACAGGGAACATGAATGAGCAGTTCTTC
TRBV18	TRBJ2-3	few	.	CASSPMPGSFPDTQYF	TGTGCCAGCTCACCCATGCCCGGGAGTTTCCCAGATACGCAGTATTTT
TRBV20-1	TRBJ2-1	.	.	CSARLVGDGFNEQFF	TGCAGTGCTAGATTGGTGGGGGACGGGTTTAATGAGCAGTTCTTC
TRBV2	TRBJ2-7	once	TRBD2	CAYRGGSSYEQYF	TGTGCCTATCGGGGGGGAAGTTCCTACGAGCAGTACTTC
TRBV10-3	TRBJ1-1	.	.	CAISESGTEAFF	TGTGCCATCAGTGAGTCGGGCACTGAAGCTTTCTTT
TRBV27	TRBJ2-7	few	.	CASSLFVDYEQYF	TGTGCCAGCAGTTTATTTGTAGACTACGAGCAGTACTTC